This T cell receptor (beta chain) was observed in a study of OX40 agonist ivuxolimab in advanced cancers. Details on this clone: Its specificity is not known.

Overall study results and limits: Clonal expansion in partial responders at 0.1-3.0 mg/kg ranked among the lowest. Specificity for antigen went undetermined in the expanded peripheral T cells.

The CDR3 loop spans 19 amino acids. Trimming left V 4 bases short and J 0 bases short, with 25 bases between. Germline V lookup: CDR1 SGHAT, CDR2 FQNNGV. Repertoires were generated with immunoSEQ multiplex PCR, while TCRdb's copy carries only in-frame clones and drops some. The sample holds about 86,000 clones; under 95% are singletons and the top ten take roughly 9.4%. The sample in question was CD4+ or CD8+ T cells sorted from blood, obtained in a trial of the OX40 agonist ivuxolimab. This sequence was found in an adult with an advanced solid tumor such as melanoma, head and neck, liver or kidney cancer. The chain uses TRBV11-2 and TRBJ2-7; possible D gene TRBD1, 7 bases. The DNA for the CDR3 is TGTGCCAGCAGCTCCCCACAGGGGTTGGGCGGGACGAGCTCCTACGAGCAGTACTTC. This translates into CASSSPQGLGGTSSYEQYF.